This T cell receptor beta chain was captured by sequencing in a study of blood T cell repertoires in COVID-19. Study summary: COVID-19 samples, acute and convalescent, were from the United States, Italy and Spain. In each case, the material was cDNA or gDNA derived from T cells, B-cell-depleted T cells, or PBMCs.

This clone was counted only a few times. As processed by the authors: Amplification from reference gene primers served as the basis for estimated nucleated cell counts. Only in-frame clones appear in the TCRdb table, and some are missing; sequencing was by immunoSEQ multiplex PCR. The DNA was the basis for D and trimming; V, J and clone size are from that table. The table shows some 74,000 clones, with 65% to 85% occurring only once. The junction had 9 bases not matched to a gene; V was cut back by 7 bases and J by 6 bases. From germline, CDR1 is MDHEN and CDR2 SYDVKM. There are 14 residues in the CDR3.

Sequenced sample: peripheral blood. This clonotype was obtained from a man between 65 and 79 years old with active or convalescent COVID-19. The chain is built from TRBV28 and TRBJ1-2, with TRBD1 identical over 9 bases. In DNA form, the CDR3 reads TGTGCCAGCACCTGGACAGGGGAACGTAATGGCTACACCTTC. It codes for CASTWTGERNGYTF.